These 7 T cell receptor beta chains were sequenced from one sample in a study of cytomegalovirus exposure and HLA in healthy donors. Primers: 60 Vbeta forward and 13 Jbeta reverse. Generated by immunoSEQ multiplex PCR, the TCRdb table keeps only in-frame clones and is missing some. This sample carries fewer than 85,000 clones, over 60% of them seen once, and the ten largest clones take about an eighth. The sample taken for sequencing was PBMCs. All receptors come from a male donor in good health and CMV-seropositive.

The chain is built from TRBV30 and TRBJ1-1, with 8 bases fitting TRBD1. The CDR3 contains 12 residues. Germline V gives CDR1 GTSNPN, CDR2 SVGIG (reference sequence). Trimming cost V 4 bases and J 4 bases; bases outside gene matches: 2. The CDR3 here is CAWTGQVTEAFF. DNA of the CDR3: TGTGCCTGGACGGGACAGGTCACTGAAGCTTTCTTT. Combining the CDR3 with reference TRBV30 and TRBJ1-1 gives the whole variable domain SQTIHQWPATLVQPVGSPLSLECTVEGTSNPNLYWYRQAAGRGLQLLFYSVGIGQISSEVPQNLSASRPQDRQFILSSKKLLLSDSGFYLCAWTGQVTEAFFGQGTRLTVV.

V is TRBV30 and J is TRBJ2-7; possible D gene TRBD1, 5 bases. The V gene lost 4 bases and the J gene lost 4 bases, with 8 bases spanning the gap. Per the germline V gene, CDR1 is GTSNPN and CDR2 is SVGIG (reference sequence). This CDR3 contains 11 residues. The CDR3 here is CAWTGKYEQYF. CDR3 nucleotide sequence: TGTGCCTGGACAGGGAAATACGAGCAGTACTTC.

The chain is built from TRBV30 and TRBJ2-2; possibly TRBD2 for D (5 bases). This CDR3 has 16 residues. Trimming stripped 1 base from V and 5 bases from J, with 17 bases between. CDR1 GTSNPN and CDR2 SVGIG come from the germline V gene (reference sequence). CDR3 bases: TGTGCCTGGAGTGACGGGCGATCACTAGAAACCGGGGAGCTGTTTTTT. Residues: CAWSDGRSLETGELFF.

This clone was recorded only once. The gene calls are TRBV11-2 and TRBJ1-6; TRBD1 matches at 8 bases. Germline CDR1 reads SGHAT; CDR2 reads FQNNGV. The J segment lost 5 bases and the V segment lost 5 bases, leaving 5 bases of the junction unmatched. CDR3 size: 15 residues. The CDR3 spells CASSLRTGHNSPLHF. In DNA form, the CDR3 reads TGTGCCAGCAGCCTTAGGACAGGGCATAATTCACCCCTCCACTTT.

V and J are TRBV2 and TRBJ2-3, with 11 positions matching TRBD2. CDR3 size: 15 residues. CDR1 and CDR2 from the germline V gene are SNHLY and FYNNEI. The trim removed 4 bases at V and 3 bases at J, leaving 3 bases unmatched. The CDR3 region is CASSATSGGTDTQYF. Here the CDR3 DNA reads TGTGCCAGCAGTGCAACTAGCGGGGGTACAGATACGCAGTATTTT.

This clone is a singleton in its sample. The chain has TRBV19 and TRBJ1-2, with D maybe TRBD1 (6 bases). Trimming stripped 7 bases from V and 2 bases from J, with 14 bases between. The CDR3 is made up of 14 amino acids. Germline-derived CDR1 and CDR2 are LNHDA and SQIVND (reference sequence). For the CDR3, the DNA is TGTGCCAGTACTAGGACAGCTCTCAACTATGGCTACACCTTC. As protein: CASTRTALNYGYTF.

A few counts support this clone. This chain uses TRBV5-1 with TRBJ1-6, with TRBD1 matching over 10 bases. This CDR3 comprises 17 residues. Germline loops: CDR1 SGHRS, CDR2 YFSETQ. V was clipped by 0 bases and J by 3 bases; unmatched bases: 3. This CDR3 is CASSLEGQGHYNSPLHF. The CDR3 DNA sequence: TGCGCCAGCAGCTTGGAGGGACAGGGGCACTATAATTCACCCCTCCACTTT.